This is a list of T cell receptor beta chains from one sample in a study of early T cells in non-severe SARS-CoV-2 infection. TCRdb used MiXCR to reprocess the 5' RACE reads, holding one entry per CDR3 protein. The table lists approximately 68,000 distinct CDR3 sequences, roughly a tenth of them singletons. The sequencing used whole blood, collected at baseline. The source of these receptors is an adult who was a healthcare worker with PCR-confirmed SARS-CoV-2 infection or an uninfected control (not recorded which). Both conserved end residues are part of each CDR3. The order of the fields is V gene, clone size, J gene, D gene, CDR3 length, CDR3 DNA, CDR3 protein. The D gene is left open where the match is weak. Some rows have no size entry. The others give once, few or many, or a class for an expanded clone.

>TRBV2|NA|TRBJ2-7|NA|14
TGTGTCAGCAGTGATAGGGACTTCTCCCACGAGCAGTACTTC
CVSSDRDFSHEQYF
>TRBV12-3/TRBV12-4|NA|TRBJ1-2|TRBD1|17
TGTGCCAGCAGTTTAGAACCACAGGGGGGCCGAAACTATGGCTACACCTTC
CASSLEPQGGRNYGYTF
>TRBV29-1|many|TRBJ2-1|NA|15
TGCAGCGTTGAGGGTCCCACGAGGGTGCACAATGAGCAGTTCTTC
CSVEGPTRVHNEQFF
>TRBV9|few|TRBJ2-2|NA|15
TGTGCCAGCAGCGTAGAGTCTGGGGGCACCGGGGAGCTGTTTTTT
CASSVESGGTGELFF
>TRBV20-1|NA|TRBJ1-1|NA|11
TGCAGTGCTACCAGTAACACTGAAGCTTTCTTT
CSATSNTEAFF
>TRBV5-4|many|TRBJ2-3|NA|14
TGTGCCAGCGGAGGAGGGGGCTCCACAGATACGCAGTATTTT
CASGGGGSTDTQYF
>TRBV6-5|few|TRBJ2-6|NA|15
TGTGCCAGCACCCGTGAGTTCTCTGGGGCCAACGTCCTGACTTTC
CASTREFSGANVLTF
>TRBV6-6|many|TRBJ1-6|NA|14
TGTGCCAGCAGTTACTCCGAATTAGAGTCACCCCTCCACTTT
CASSYSELESPLHF
>TRBV5-1|NA|TRBJ1-1|NA|14
TGCGCCAGCAGGATTGGATTTGAAGTGAGTGAAGCTTTCTTT
CASRIGFEVSEAFF
>TRBV20-1|many|TRBJ2-7|NA|12
TGCAGTGCCATGGACAGTCCGGGAGAGCAGTACTTC
CSAMDSPGEQYF
>TRBV30|few|TRBJ1-2|NA|13
TGTGCCTGGAGCTACCGGGACCGGAATGGCTACACCTTC
CAWSYRDRNGYTF
>TRBV4-1|many|TRBJ2-2|NA|16
TGCGCCAGCAGCCAAATGCCGGGACACGCTACCGGGGAGCTGTTTTTT
CASSQMPGHATGELFF
>TRBV10-3|NA|TRBJ1-2|NA|15
TGTGCCATCAGTGAGTCCAGGGGAAATCCCTATGGCTACACCTTC
CAISESRGNPYGYTF
>TRBV4-1|many|TRBJ1-6|NA|15
TGCGCCAGCAGTTTCCCGGGACCTGATAATTCACCCCTCCACTTT
CASSFPGPDNSPLHF
>TRBV19|many|TRBJ1-5|TRBD1|14
TGTGCCAGTAGTACAGGGACAGGGAATCAGCCCCAGCATTTT
CASSTGTGNQPQHF
>TRBV20-1|NA|TRBJ1-5|NA|14
TGCAGTGCCGCCCAGGGCAGCCAAAATCAGCCCCAGCATTTT
CSAAQGSQNQPQHF
>TRBV6-1|few|TRBJ2-3|TRBD1|13
TGTGCCAGCAGCCCGGGGACAGGGGATACGCAGTATTTT
CASSPGTGDTQYF
>TRBV10-3|few|TRBJ2-7|TRBD1|14
TGTGCCATCAGTGGGACAGGGGGGAGCTACGAGCAGTACTTC
CAISGTGGSYEQYF
>TRBV12-3/TRBV12-4|few|TRBJ2-1|NA|14
TGTGCCAGCAGTTGGTCCGGGCAACACAATGAGCAGTTCTTC
CASSWSGQHNEQFF
>TRBV11-2|few|TRBJ2-2|TRBD2|16
TGTGCCAGCAGCTTATGGCGGCGGGGGGGCACCGGGGAGCTGTTTTTT
CASSLWRRGGTGELFF
>TRBV5-4|NA|TRBJ2-7|TRBD1|14
TGTGCCAGCGGCAGACAGGGGGGTCAATGGGAGCAGTACTTC
CASGRQGGQWEQYF
>TRBV29-1|few|TRBJ2-7|TRBD2|13
TGCAGCGTTGAAGGCGGGGGTTCCTACGAGCAGTACTTC
CSVEGGGSYEQYF
>TRBV3-1|few|TRBJ2-7|NA|14
TGTGCCAGCAGCCAAGATCGGCTCGCCTACGAGCAGTACTTC
CASSQDRLAYEQYF
>TRBV12-3/TRBV12-4|NA|TRBJ2-2|TRBD1|15
TGTGCCAGCAGTCCCGGGACAGGGGCCACCGGGGAGCTGTTTTTT
CASSPGTGATGELFF
>TRBV7-9|few|TRBJ1-6|TRBD1|17
TGTGCCAGCAGCTTTGGAGGACAGGGAATGGGTAATTCACCCCTCCACTTT
CASSFGGQGMGNSPLHF
>TRBV25-1|NA|TRBJ2-2|NA|15
TGTGCCAGCAGTGCCGGACACGCGAACACCGGGGAGCTGTTTTTT
CASSAGHANTGELFF
>TRBV2|many|TRBJ2-3|TRBD2|15
TGTGCCAGCAGTGGGGGACTACGTAGCACAGATACGCAGTATTTT
CASSGGLRSTDTQYF
>TRBV11-3|NA|TRBJ1-3|NA|14
TGTGCCAGCAGCGTAAGGGGTTTTGGAAACACCATATATTTT
CASSVRGFGNTIYF
>TRBV2|NA|TRBJ2-4|NA|16
TGTGCCAGCAAAATCACGGGATTTTTAACCAAAAACATTCAGTACTTC
CASKITGFLTKNIQYF
>TRBV10-1|NA|TRBJ1-5|NA|15
TGCGCCAGCAGCTCCGGGGACGGATACACAGATACGCAGCATTTT
CASSSGDGYTDTQHF
>TRBV20-1|NA|TRBJ2-1|NA|17
TGCAGTGCTAGAGATTGGGGGTGGGGCATGTCCTACAATGAGCAGTTCTTC
CSARDWGWGMSYNEQFF
>TRBV29-1|few|TRBJ1-2|NA|12
TGCAGCGTTGATTTCCGGGACTATGGCTACACCTTC
CSVDFRDYGYTF
>TRBV4-1|many|TRBJ1-5|NA|16
TGCGCCAGCAGCCAAGTGTGGAACGGATTGAATCAGCCCCAGCATTTT
CASSQVWNGLNQPQHF